These 9 T cell receptor beta chains were sequenced from one sample in a study of PD-L1 blockade in urothelial cancer (dated by TCRdb to 2017 to 2019). Library method: the immunoSEQ multiplex PCR assay. The source is immuneACCESS, and TCRdb retained only in-frame sequences with V and J called. Part of the clones is not carried over; for the studies checked, unresolved V genes explain less than half of this, and the remainder is unexplained. Across this sample there are some 80,000 clones, with approximately 86% seen only once. About 7.4% of the sample belongs to the ten largest clones. The time point label, read with the paper, signifies: pretreatment peripheral blood. Sequences were derived from PBMCs, sampled around atezolizumab (anti-PD-L1) treatment. The receptors shown here come from a man between 35 and 55 years old with urothelial cancer.

The V and J genes are TRBV10-2 and TRBJ2-1; 13 bases align to TRBD2. V shed 7 bases, J shed 10 bases, and the junction held 13 bases outside the gene matches. Per germline, CDR1 WSHSY and CDR2 SAAADI. This CDR3 is 16 amino acids long. The CDR3 here is CASTTGRTSGSGEQFF. The CDR3 nucleotides are TGCGCCAGCACCACCGGGCGGACTAGCGGGAGCGGGGAGCAGTTCTTC.

This chain links TRBV6-6 with TRBJ1-1, with D uncertain. The V gene lost 4 bases and the J gene lost 1 base, with 10 bases spanning the gap. This CDR3 is built from 14 residues. From germline, CDR1 is MNHNY and CDR2 SVGAGI (reference sequence). CDR3 amino acids: CASSFLGENTEAFF. DNA for the CDR3: TGTGCCAGCAGTTTTCTGGGCGAGAACACTGAAGCTTTCTTT.

The chain recombines TRBV6-1 with TRBJ2-3; D is perhaps TRBD1 (5 bases). V dropped 3 bases and J dropped 4 bases, with 14 bases sitting between them. The germline V gene has CDR1 MNHNS and CDR2 SASEGT. CDR3 size: 15 residues. CDR3 residues: CASSDLLGAPDTQYF. CDR3 coding DNA: TGTGCCAGCAGTGACCTACTTGGGGCCCCAGATACGCAGTATTTT.

The rearrangement uses TRBV5-1 and TRBJ2-7; 12 nucleotides align to TRBD2. Unmatched junction bases numbered 10, after V lost 4 bases and J lost 2 bases. Germline V gives CDR1 SGHRS, CDR2 YFSETQ. The CDR3 loop spans 17 amino acids. CDR3 protein: CASSLRSGTSGPYEQYF. CDR3 in DNA: TGCGCCAGCAGCCTAAGATCCGGGACTAGCGGGCCCTACGAGCAGTACTTC.

This clone was seen just once. This chain connects TRBV7-9 to TRBJ2-2; D remains ambiguous. The CDR3 totals 15 residues. With 3 bases removed from V and 6 bases from J, the gap between germline ends came to 14 bases. CDR1 and CDR2 from the germline V gene are SEHNR and FQNEAQ (reference sequence). The CDR3 sequence: CASSFALSSAGELFF. The CDR3 DNA follows: TGTGCCAGCAGCTTCGCACTAAGCAGCGCCGGGGAGCTGTTTTTT.

The chain joins TRBV9 to TRBJ2-2, with D possibly being TRBD2 (5 bases). CDR1 is SGDLS, CDR2 YYNGEE, per germline. The length of the CDR3 is 15 residues. Trimming removed 0 bases at V and 5 bases at J, with 11 bases between. The CDR3 bases are TGTGCCAGCAGCGTAGAGGACTCTGGAACCGGGGAGCTGTTTTTT. Translating it yields CASSVEDSGTGELFF.

The chain combines TRBV6-1 with TRBJ2-2, with D tentatively TRBD1 (7 bases). Germline values: CDR1 MNHNS, CDR2 SASEGT. V lost 6 bases and J lost 2, with 10 bases in between. This CDR3 comprises 14 residues. CDR3 DNA sequence: TGTGCCAGCAGGCGGGACAGAAACACCGGGGAGCTGTTTTTT. Its protein is CASRRDRNTGELFF.

V is TRBV28 and J is TRBJ2-5; a weak D match, TRBD1 (5 bases). V shed 6 bases and J shed 5 bases, with 19 bases lying between them. Germline CDR1 is MDHEN and CDR2 is SYDVKM. The CDR3 is made up of 15 amino acids. The CDR3 DNA follows: TGTGCCAGCAGGGAAGTTGGGGCCGTGGACGAGACCCAGTACTTC. Protein: CASREVGAVDETQYF.

The chain recombines TRBV6-6 with TRBJ2-7; D remains ambiguous. In germline, CDR1 is MNHNY, CDR2 SVGAGI (reference sequence). The V and J ends lost 2 bases and 4 bases respectively, with 9 bases between them. This CDR3 has 13 amino acids. CDR3 DNA sequence: TGTGCCAGCAGTTACGAGGCTGGTTACGAGCAGTACTTC. This encodes CASSYEAGYEQYF.